This entry is about one TCR beta chain. What it recognizes is unknown. This CDR3 is 14 amino acids long. CDR1 SGHVS and CDR2 FQNEAQ come from the germline V gene. V trimming: 5 bases; J trimming: 5 bases; junction bases outside the gene matches: 5. The table came from immunoSEQ multiplex PCR; TCRdb's copy has only in-frame clones and leaves some out. Of around 94,000 clones listed, roughly 90% were seen once; the top ten hold under 25%. This sample is part of a study of T cell responses to AZD1222 COVID-19 vaccine. General study findings and limits: Baseline serostatus was positive in only 5 to 7 AZD1222 recipients. The study found vaccine-associated CD4 TCRs spanning spike, dominant at 160-218 and 743-854. Compared with day 0, the breadth and depth of the Spike-specific TCR repertoire rose significantly after two doses of AZD1222.

This sequence joins TRBV7-8 and TRBJ2-3, with 9 nucleotides matching TRBD2. The TCR originated in an adult in good health. The material was peripheral blood, obtained on day 0 of AZD1222 vaccination. The CDR3 sequence: CASSPSGRLDTQYF. The CDR3 DNA is TGTGCCAGCAGCCCAAGCGGGAGGCTAGATACGCAGTATTTT.